Here is one TCR beta chain with its context. The sample originates from a study of T cell responses to AZD1222 COVID-19 vaccine. Per the germline V gene, CDR1 is MGHRA and CDR2 is YSYEKL. The CDR3 spans 16 residues. Germline trimming cut 3 bases from V and 4 bases from J; bases unmatched to any gene: 7. Method: immunoSEQ multiplex PCR; TCRdb's copy keeps in-frame clones and lacks some. The data contain about 140,000 clones, more than 70% of them singletons. This clonotype was obtained from an adult in good health. V gene TRBV4-1 combines with J gene TRBJ2-2, with 8 bases lining up with TRBD2. This specimen was peripheral blood, taken on day 0 of AZD1222 vaccination. Written as DNA, the CDR3 is TGCGCCAGCAGCCACGAGACTAGCGTAGGCACCGGGGAGCTGTTTTTT. Translation: CASSHETSVGTGELFF.